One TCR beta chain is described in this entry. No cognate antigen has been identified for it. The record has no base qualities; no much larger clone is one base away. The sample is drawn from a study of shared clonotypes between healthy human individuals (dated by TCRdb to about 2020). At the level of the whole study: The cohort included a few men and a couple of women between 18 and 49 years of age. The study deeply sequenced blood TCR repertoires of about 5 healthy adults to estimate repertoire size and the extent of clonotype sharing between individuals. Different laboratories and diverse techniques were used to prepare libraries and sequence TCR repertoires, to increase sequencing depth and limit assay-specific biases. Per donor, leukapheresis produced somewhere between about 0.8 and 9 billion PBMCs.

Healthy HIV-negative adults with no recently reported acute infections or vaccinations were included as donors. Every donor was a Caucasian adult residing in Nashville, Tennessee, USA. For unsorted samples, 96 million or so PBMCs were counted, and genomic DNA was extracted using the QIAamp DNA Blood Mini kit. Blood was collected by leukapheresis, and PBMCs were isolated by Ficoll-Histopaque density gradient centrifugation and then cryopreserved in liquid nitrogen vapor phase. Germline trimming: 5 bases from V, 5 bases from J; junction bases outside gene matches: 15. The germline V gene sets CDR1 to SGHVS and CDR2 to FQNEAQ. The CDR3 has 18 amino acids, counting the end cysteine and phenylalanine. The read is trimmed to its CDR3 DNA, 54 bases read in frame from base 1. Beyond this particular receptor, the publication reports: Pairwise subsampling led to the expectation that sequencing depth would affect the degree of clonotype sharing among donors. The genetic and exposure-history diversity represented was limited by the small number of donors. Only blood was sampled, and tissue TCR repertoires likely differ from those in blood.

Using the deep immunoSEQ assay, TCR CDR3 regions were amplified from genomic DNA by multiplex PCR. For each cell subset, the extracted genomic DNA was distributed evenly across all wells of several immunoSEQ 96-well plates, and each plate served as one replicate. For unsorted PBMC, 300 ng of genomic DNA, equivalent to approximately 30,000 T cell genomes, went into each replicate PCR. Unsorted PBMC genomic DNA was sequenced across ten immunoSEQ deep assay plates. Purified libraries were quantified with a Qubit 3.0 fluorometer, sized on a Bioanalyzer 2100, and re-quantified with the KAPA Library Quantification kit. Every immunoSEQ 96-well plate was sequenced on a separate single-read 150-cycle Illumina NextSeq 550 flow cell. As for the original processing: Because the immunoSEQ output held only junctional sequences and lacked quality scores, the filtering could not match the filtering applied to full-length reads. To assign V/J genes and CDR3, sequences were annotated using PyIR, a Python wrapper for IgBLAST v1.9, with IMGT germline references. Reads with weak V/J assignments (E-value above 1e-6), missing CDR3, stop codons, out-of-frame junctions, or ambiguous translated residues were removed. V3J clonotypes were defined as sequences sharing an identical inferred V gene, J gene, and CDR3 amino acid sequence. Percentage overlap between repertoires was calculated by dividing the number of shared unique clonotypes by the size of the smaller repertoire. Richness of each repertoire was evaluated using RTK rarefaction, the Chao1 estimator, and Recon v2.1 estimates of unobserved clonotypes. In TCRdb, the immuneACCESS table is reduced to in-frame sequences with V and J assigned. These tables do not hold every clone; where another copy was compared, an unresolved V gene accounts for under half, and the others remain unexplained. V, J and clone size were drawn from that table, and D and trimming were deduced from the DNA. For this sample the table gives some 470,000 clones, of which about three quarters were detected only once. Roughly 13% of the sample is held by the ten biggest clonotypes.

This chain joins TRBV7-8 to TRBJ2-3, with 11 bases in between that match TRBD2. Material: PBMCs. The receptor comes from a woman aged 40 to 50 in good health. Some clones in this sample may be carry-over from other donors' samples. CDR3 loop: CASSLITGLAGNGDTQYF. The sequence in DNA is TGTGCCAGCAGCCTAATAACTGGACTAGCGGGTAATGGAGATACGCAGTATTTT.